The rows below give T cell receptor beta chains drawn from one sample of a study of shared clonotypes between healthy human individuals. Measured with immunoSEQ multiplex PCR; TCRdb has only the in-frame clones, and not every one. The profile covers about 2.4 million clones, with over 85% appearing a single time and 0.35% to 0.45% taken by the ten largest. The sample comprised naive CD4+ T cells from PBMCs. The receptors derive from a man aged 18 to 29 in good health. Some clones in this sample may be carry-over from other donors' samples. The CDR3 runs from the conserved cysteine through the conserved F or W. D genes are given only for firm matches. Where a row states a size, it is once, few, many or the class of an expanded clone; other rows omit it.

cdr3_nt | cdr3_aa | clone_size | j_call | d_call | v_call
TGCGCCAGCAGCCCGACTAGCGGAAGCTCCTACAATGAGCAGTTCTTC | CASSPTSGSSYNEQFF | - | TRBJ2-1 | TRBD2 | TRBV5-1
TGTGCCAGCAGCTCTCAACTAGCGGGAGTGGTAGATACGCAGTATTTT | CASSSQLAGVVDTQYF | - | TRBJ2-3 | TRBD2 | TRBV5-4
TGTGCCAGCAGTGAGGGACAGGGGACCTATGGCTACACCTTC | CASSEGQGTYGYTF | - | TRBJ1-2 | TRBD1 | TRBV6-1
TGTGCCAGCAGTGTACAGGGGACCGGGGAGCTGTTTTTT | CASSVQGTGELFF | - | TRBJ2-2 | TRBD1 | TRBV2
TGTGCCAGCAGCTTAATGGGGTGGGACACTGAAGCTTTCTTT | CASSLMGWDTEAFF | - | TRBJ1-1 | - | TRBV7-9
TGTGCCAGCAGCGCGAACACCGGGGAGCTGTTTTTT | CASSANTGELFF | few | TRBJ2-2 | - | TRBV9
TGTGCCAGCAGGGATCGACAGGGGCCCGGCGCCATATATTTT | CASRDRQGPGAIYF | - | TRBJ1-3 | TRBD1 | TRBV6-5
TGCGCCAGCAGCCCCCGGCAACAGGATGCAACTAATGAAAAACTGTTTTTT | CASSPRQQDATNEKLFF | - | TRBJ1-4 | - | TRBV5-1
TGTGCCTGGAGCGCGGGGGTGGGCGGCAATCAGCCCCAGCATTTT | CAWSAGVGGNQPQHF | few | TRBJ1-5 | - | TRBV30
TGTGCCAGCAGTTCACATGAAGGTGCGCAGCCCCAGCATTTT | CASSSHEGAQPQHF | - | TRBJ1-5 | - | TRBV7-9
TGTGCCAGCAGCGACAGGGGCGGCGAGACCCAGTACTTC | CASSDRGGETQYF | - | TRBJ2-5 | TRBD1 | TRBV2
TGTGCCAGCAGCATCCAACAGGGAATGGGCAACGTCCTGACTTTC | CASSIQQGMGNVLTF | - | TRBJ2-6 | - | TRBV7-3
TGTGCCAGCAGCGGGGGCCCCTACGAGCAGTACTTC | CASSGGPYEQYF | - | TRBJ2-7 | - | TRBV28
TGTGCCAGCAGTTTCCACGGGACAGTGAGCCCTGAAGCTTTCTTT | CASSFHGTVSPEAFF | - | TRBJ1-1 | TRBD1 | TRBV28
TGTGCCAGCAGCTTGAGAATTCGGAGGTACGATCAGCCCCAGCATTTT | CASSLRIRRYDQPQHF | - | TRBJ1-5 | - | TRBV5-8
TGTGCCAGCGCGGACATATATGGCTACACCTTC | CASADIYGYTF | few | TRBJ1-2 | - | TRBV6-1
TGTGCCTGGAATAGCGGGAGCACAGATACGCAGTATTTT | CAWNSGSTDTQYF | once | TRBJ2-3 | TRBD2 | TRBV30
TGTGCCAGCAGTCAGCGGGAATCCTACAATGAGCAGTTCTTC | CASSQRESYNEQFF | once | TRBJ2-1 | TRBD2 | TRBV2
TGTGCCAGCAGCCTTGGAGTCGGGGAGACCCAGTACTTC | CASSLGVGETQYF | once | TRBJ2-5 | - | TRBV7-3
TGCGCCAGCAGCCCGAGGACGGGTCGAGGTGAGCCCCAGCATTTT | CASSPRTGRGEPQHF | - | TRBJ1-5 | - | TRBV4-1
TGTGCCAGCAGTTCGGGACAGGGGCGATTTGGGGCCAACGTCCTGACTTTC | CASSSGQGRFGANVLTF | - | TRBJ2-6 | TRBD1 | TRBV28
TGTGCCAGCTCACCTCCGGCAGAGACCCAGTACTTC | CASSPPAETQYF | - | TRBJ2-5 | - | TRBV18
TGTGCCAGCAGCCCTACGGGCGTGGGGGACAGGGACACAGATACGCAGTATTTT | CASSPTGVGDRDTDTQYF | - | TRBJ2-3 | TRBD1 | TRBV5-6
TGTGCCAGCTCACCACTCCTCTCAGGGTCCTACGAGCAGTACTTC | CASSPLLSGSYEQYF | - | TRBJ2-7 | - | TRBV18
TGTGCCAGCAGCTTAATAGGGCCGGATAACACTGAAGCTTTCTTT | CASSLIGPDNTEAFF | - | TRBJ1-1 | - | TRBV13
TGTGCCAGCAGCCAAGTACAGGGGGCCGGGGAGCAGTACTTC | CASSQVQGAGEQYF | - | TRBJ2-7 | TRBD1 | TRBV4-2
TGTGCCAGCAGCGTAGGAATAGCGGGAGGGTTAGATACGCAGTATTTT | CASSVGIAGGLDTQYF | - | TRBJ2-3 | TRBD2 | TRBV9
TGTGCCAGCAGTTATCCCCGCGTTAATAGCAATCAGCCCCAGCATTTT | CASSYPRVNSNQPQHF | - | TRBJ1-5 | - | TRBV6-6
TGTGCCAGCAGCCAGGGACTAGCGGAATCCCTAGCTGAGCAGTTCTTC | CASSQGLAESLAEQFF | once | TRBJ2-1 | TRBD2 | TRBV4-2
TGTGCCAGTAGTATCGGGACAGGGGGTTACGAGCAGTACTTC | CASSIGTGGYEQYF | - | TRBJ2-7 | TRBD1 | TRBV19
TGTGCCAGCAGTTTAGTACAGGGAGGGAATCAGCCCCAGCATTTT | CASSLVQGGNQPQHF | - | TRBJ1-5 | - | TRBV28
TGTGCCAGCAGTGGTGAAAGGAGGGCGGGCGAGCAGTACTTC | CASSGERRAGEQYF | - | TRBJ2-7 | - | TRBV25-1
TGTGCCAGCCAGAGACAGGGGGGAAACTATGGCTACACCTTC | CASQRQGGNYGYTF | - | TRBJ1-2 | TRBD1 | TRBV6-1
TGTGCCAGTAGTATAAAGAACTTAGACACTGAAGCTTTCTTT | CASSIKNLDTEAFF | - | TRBJ1-1 | - | TRBV19
TGTGCCAGCAGCCCACGTGCCAGCGGGAACCACAATGAGCAGTTCTTC | CASSPRASGNHNEQFF | - | TRBJ2-1 | TRBD2 | TRBV9